The TCR beta chain under discussion was sequenced for a study of OX40 agonist ivuxolimab in advanced cancers. As for the study in general: Intravenous ivuxolimab at 0.01 to 10 mg/kg was given to patients every 2 weeks.

Sequenced by immunoSEQ multiplex PCR; TCRdb stores in-frame clones only, minus some. In the table there are around 60,000 clones, about four fifths of which are singletons. Notes on the study in general: At doses 0.1 to 3.0 mg/kg, CD4+ and CD8+ clones expanded. Averaged across samples, CD8+ T cells carried more expanded clones than CD4+ did.

The V gene's germline CDR1 is SGDLS and CDR2 YYNGEE. The V gene lost 0 bases and the J gene lost 6 bases, with 13 bases spanning the gap. This CDR3 comprises 14 residues. On this clone itself: The antigen is not known.

The chain combines TRBV9 with TRBJ2-7, with D possibly TRBD2 on 6 matching bases. The clonotype comes from an adult with an advanced solid tumor such as melanoma, head and neck, liver or kidney cancer. The sequenced sample was CD4+ or CD8+ T cells sorted from blood, obtained in a trial of the OX40 agonist ivuxolimab. Written as DNA, the CDR3 is TGTGCCAGCAGCGTAGTAGCGGCCGGCGGCGAGCAGTACTTC. It yields the protein CASSVVAAGGEQYF.